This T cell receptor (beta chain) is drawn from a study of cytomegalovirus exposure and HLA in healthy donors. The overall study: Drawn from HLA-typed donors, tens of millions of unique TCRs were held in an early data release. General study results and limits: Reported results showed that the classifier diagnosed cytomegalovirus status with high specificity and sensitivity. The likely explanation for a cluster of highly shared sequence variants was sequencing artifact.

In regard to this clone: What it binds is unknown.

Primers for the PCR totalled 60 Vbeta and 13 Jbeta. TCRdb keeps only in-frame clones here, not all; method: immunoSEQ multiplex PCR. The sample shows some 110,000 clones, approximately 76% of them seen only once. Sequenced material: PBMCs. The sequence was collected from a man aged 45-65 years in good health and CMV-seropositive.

The CDR3 DNA follows: TGTGCCAGCACCCGCATGAGCTCCTACAATGAGCAGTTCTTC. Translating it yields CASTRMSSYNEQFF. The chain is built from TRBV2 and TRBJ2-1, with no clear D. V lost 7 bases, J lost 0 bases, and 10 bases lay in between. There are 14 residues in the CDR3. Germline V lookup: CDR1 SNHLY, CDR2 FYNNEI.